The subject of this entry is one TCR beta chain. In the study's own analysis: Researchers report that nucleated cell counts were estimated from reference gene primer amplification. Measured with immunoSEQ multiplex PCR; TCRdb has only the in-frame clones, and not every one. V and J calls and clone size follow that table, whereas D and trimming were derived from the DNA. The sample lists about 86,000 clones, around 85% occurring once. The entry originates in a study of blood T cell repertoires in COVID-19. Study summary: Italy, Spain and the United States were the sources of the convalescent and acute COVID-19 samples. The analysed material was cDNA or gDNA that came from T cells, B-cell-depleted T cells, or PBMCs.

The ends were cut back, 8 bases at V and 0 bases at J, with 16 bases in the middle. Germline V lookup: CDR1 MNHEY, CDR2 SVGAGI. The CDR3 totals 15 residues. This sequence was found in a man in his 70s with acute or convalescent COVID-19. The specimen was peripheral blood. The rearrangement uses TRBV6-5 and TRBJ2-5; perhaps TRBD2 as D (5 bases). The DNA of the CDR3 is TGTGCCAGCCGACACTGGAGGACGTACCAAGAGACCCAGTACTTC. It translates to CASRHWRTYQETQYF.